The present entry profiles one T cell receptor beta chain with its context. The sample originates from a study of shared clonotypes between healthy human individuals. Genomic DNA of every subset was divided equally among multiple immunoSEQ plates. On sorted subsets, replicate PCRs used 200 to 250 ng DNA, or tens of thousands of T cell genomes. The authors' processing: ImmunoSEQ output lacked quality scores and full-length reads, limiting matched filtering. The table came from immunoSEQ multiplex PCR; TCRdb's copy has only in-frame clones and leaves some out. For V, J and clone size, that table is used; D and trimming come from the DNA. The table has under 2,500,000 clones, 90% to 97% seen once; the top ten hold roughly 0.13%. Into CD45RA+ naive and CD45RA-negative memory subsets, the CD4+ cells were split. Trimming took 6 bases from V and 2 from J, leaving 11 bases between them. The CDR3 consists of 13 residues. CDR1 and CDR2 (germline): MNHEY, SVGAGI.

The rearrangement links TRBV6-5 to TRBJ2-7, with a tentative D call TRBD2 (5 bases). The sequenced sample consisted of naive CD4+ T cells sorted from blood. The sample's subset: CD45RA+ positively selected. The sequence came from a man between 18 and 35 years old in good health. CDR3 region: CASSPTRTYEQYF. The CDR3 nucleotides read TGTGCCAGCAGCCCAACTAGGACCTACGAGCAGTACTTC.